This T cell receptor (beta chain) was captured by sequencing in a study of OX40 agonist ivuxolimab in advanced cancers. Method: immunoSEQ multiplex PCR; TCRdb's copy keeps in-frame clones and lacks some. This table holds about 50,000 clones, approximately 86% found once. Germline V CDR1 and CDR2: SGHAT, FQNNGV. The CDR3 is 14 amino acids. J gave up 7 bases and V 3 bases, and 3 bases lay outside the gene matches. The clonotype comes from an adult with an advanced solid tumor such as melanoma, head and neck, liver or kidney cancer. Sample: CD4+ or CD8+ T cells sorted from blood, taken in a trial of the OX40 agonist ivuxolimab. V and J are TRBV11-2 and TRBJ2-1; 10 bases map to TRBD2. CDR3 residues: CASSLGLATNEQFF. CDR3 bases: TGTGCCAGCAGCTTGGGACTAGCGACGAATGAGCAGTTCTTC.